The rows below give T cell receptor beta chains drawn from one sample of a study of T cells in Graves' hyperthyroidism and ophthalmopathy. TCRdb reanalysed the multiplex PCR reads using MiXCR and keeps one entry per CDR3 protein. The sample holds around 300,000 distinct CDR3 sequences, roughly 13% seen once. Specimen: blood. Receptors were obtained from a middle-aged woman with Graves' hyperthyroidism. CDR3s include the opening cysteine and the closing phenylalanine or tryptophan. Each record gives: J gene, V gene, clone size, D gene, CDR3 DNA, CDR3 protein. A D gene is named only where the DNA matches it firmly. Clone size is not always given. Where it is, it says once, few, many or a class for expanded clones.

j_gene: TRBJ2-6; v_gene: TRBV18; abundance: -; d_gene: -; CDR3nt: TGTGCCAGCTCACCGCTGAGCTCTGGGGCCAACGTCCTGACTTTC; CDR3aa: CASSPLSSGANVLTF
j_gene: TRBJ1-1; v_gene: TRBV6-1; abundance: many; d_gene: -; CDR3nt: TGTGCCAGCAGTTCAAGCCAGGGATTGAACACTGAAGCTTTCTTT; CDR3aa: CASSSSQGLNTEAFF
j_gene: TRBJ2-5; v_gene: TRBV10-3; abundance: -; d_gene: TRBD2; CDR3nt: TGTGCCACCAACCGACTAGCGGGACAAGAGACCCAGTACTTC; CDR3aa: CATNRLAGQETQYF
j_gene: TRBJ2-7; v_gene: TRBV7-9; abundance: many; d_gene: TRBD2; CDR3nt: TGTGCCAGCAGCCCACCCGGGACTAGCGATGCCTACGAGCAGTACTTC; CDR3aa: CASSPPGTSDAYEQYF
j_gene: TRBJ1-3; v_gene: TRBV30; abundance: few; d_gene: -; CDR3nt: TGTGCCTGGTACCTACGAGGGTTTGGAAACACCATATATTTT; CDR3aa: CAWYLRGFGNTIYF
j_gene: TRBJ2-1; v_gene: TRBV20-1; abundance: many; d_gene: TRBD2; CDR3nt: TGCAGTGCTAGAGTGGGACTAGCGGGAGGGAGCTCCTACAATGAGCAGTTCTTC; CDR3aa: CSARVGLAGGSSYNEQFF
j_gene: TRBJ1-1; v_gene: TRBV18; abundance: many; d_gene: TRBD1; CDR3nt: TGTGCCAGCTCACCACGGGACAGGGGTGAAGCTTTCTTT; CDR3aa: CASSPRDRGEAFF
j_gene: TRBJ2-3; v_gene: TRBV20-1; abundance: few; d_gene: -; CDR3nt: TGCAGTGCTAGAATACCGGGTGGAGATACGCAGTATTTT; CDR3aa: CSARIPGGDTQYF
j_gene: TRBJ2-7; v_gene: TRBV6-1; abundance: few; d_gene: -; CDR3nt: TGTGCCAGCAGGGTACAGGAGGACAGCTCCTACGAGCAGTACTTC; CDR3aa: CASRVQEDSSYEQYF
j_gene: TRBJ1-6; v_gene: TRBV14; abundance: -; d_gene: -; CDR3nt: TGTGCCAGCAGTCCAGGGATAGGAGACCGCAATTCACCCCTCCACTTT; CDR3aa: CASSPGIGDRNSPLHF
j_gene: TRBJ2-1; v_gene: TRBV7-9; abundance: few; d_gene: -; CDR3nt: TGTGCCAGCAGTGTCGATGGGAACCCCTACAATGAGCAGTTCTTC; CDR3aa: CASSVDGNPYNEQFF
j_gene: TRBJ2-1; v_gene: TRBV15; abundance: -; d_gene: -; CDR3nt: TGTGCCACCAGCAGAGTTCGGACTTACAATGAGCAGTTCTTC; CDR3aa: CATSRVRTYNEQFF
j_gene: TRBJ1-1; v_gene: TRBV3-1; abundance: many; d_gene: -; CDR3nt: TGTGCCAGCAGCCAAGCCACGAGGTTAGAAGCTTTCTTT; CDR3aa: CASSQATRLEAFF
j_gene: TRBJ2-1; v_gene: TRBV18; abundance: -; d_gene: TRBD1; CDR3nt: TGTGCCAGCTCAGAAACAGGGGGCAGTGAGCAGTCCTTC; CDR3aa: CASSETGGSEQSF
j_gene: TRBJ2-1; v_gene: TRBV2; abundance: many; d_gene: TRBD1; CDR3nt: TGTGCCAGCAGTGAAGAGGGACAGGGAACGGATGAGCAGTTCTTC; CDR3aa: CASSEEGQGTDEQFF
j_gene: TRBJ1-5; v_gene: TRBV20-1; abundance: once; d_gene: -; CDR3nt: TGCAGTGCTGTTCGGGACCGTGCCGTGTATCAGCCCCAGCATTTT; CDR3aa: CSAVRDRAVYQPQHF
j_gene: TRBJ2-3; v_gene: TRBV12-3/TRBV12-4; abundance: -; d_gene: -; CDR3nt: TGTGCCAGCAAGCCGGACGGTAGCACAGATACGCAGTATTTT; CDR3aa: CASKPDGSTDTQYF